This TCR beta chain was captured in a study of T-cell memory formation after mild COVID-19. MiXCR was run by TCRdb on the 5' RACE reads, yielding one entry per CDR3 protein. The table records 300,000 to 400,000 distinct CDR3 sequences, approximately 27% of them present only once. The clonotype comes from an adult woman who had mild COVID-19 (a few samples of this study predate the infection). Cell type and time point are not known. What was sequenced was PBMCs or a T cell subset sorted from them (not recorded which).

CDR3 in DNA: TGTGCCAGCAGTTACTCGAGGGGGTCCGGGGAGCTGTTTTTT. Residues: CASSYSRGSGELFF. V gene TRBV6-5 combines with J gene TRBJ2-2; tentative D call: TRBD1 (6 bases). CDR1 and CDR2 from the germline V gene are MNHEY and SVGAGI. With 0 bases removed from V and 6 bases from J, the gap between germline ends came to 8 bases. The CDR3 sequence is 14 residues long.